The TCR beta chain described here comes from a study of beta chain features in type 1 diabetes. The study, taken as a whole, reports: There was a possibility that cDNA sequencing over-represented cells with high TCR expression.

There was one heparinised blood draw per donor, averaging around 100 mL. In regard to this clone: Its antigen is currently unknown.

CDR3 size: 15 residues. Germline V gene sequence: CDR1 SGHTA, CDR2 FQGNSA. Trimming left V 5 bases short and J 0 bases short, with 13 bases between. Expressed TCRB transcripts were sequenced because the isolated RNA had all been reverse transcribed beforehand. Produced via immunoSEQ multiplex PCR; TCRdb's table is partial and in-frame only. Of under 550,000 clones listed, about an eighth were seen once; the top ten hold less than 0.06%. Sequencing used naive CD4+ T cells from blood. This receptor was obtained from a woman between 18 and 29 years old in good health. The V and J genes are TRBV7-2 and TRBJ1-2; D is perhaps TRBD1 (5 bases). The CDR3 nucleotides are TGTGCCAGCAGCGCAGATAGGGGAGCTAACTATGGCTACACCTTC. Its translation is CASSADRGANYGYTF.